Below, 12 T cell receptor beta chains from the same sample are listed, as sequenced in a study of shared T cell receptors in the human thymus. TCRdb keeps only in-frame clones here, not all; method: immunoSEQ multiplex PCR. The data hold hundreds of thousands of clones, with 70% to 90% observed a single time. The same data also went into a second study, on human thymus T cells.

The sequencing input was thymocytes. The receptors originated from a boy in the first two years of life with a congenital heart defect.

The chain combines TRBV5-1 with TRBJ2-7, with 10 positions matching TRBD2. J gave up 4 bases and V 4 bases, and 8 bases lay outside the gene matches. The CDR3 extends over 15 amino acids. Germline V gene data show CDR1 as SGHRS and CDR2 as YFSETQ. The CDR3 DNA reads as TGCGCCAGCAGCCCCCTAGCGGGAGAGCAGTACGAGCAGTACTTC. It translates to CASSPLAGEQYEQYF. Based on the CDR3 plus reference TRBV5-1 and TRBJ2-7, the full variable domain is KAGVTQTPRYLIKTRGQQVTLSCSPISGHRSVSWYQQTPGQGLQFLFEYFSETQRNKGNFPGRFSGRQFSNSRSEMNVSTLELGDSALYLCASSPLAGEQYEQYFGPGTRLTVT.

This clone was seen once. The V gene is TRBV30, the J gene TRBJ1-4, with 11 bases that match TRBD1. CDR3 size: 13 residues. Germline assignment: CDR1 GTSNPN and CDR2 SVGIG (reference sequence). V shed 5 bases and J 7 bases; nucleotides not matched to a gene: 3. CDR3 region: CAWADRGREKLFF. CDR3 nucleotide sequence: TGTGCCTGGGCGGACAGGGGGCGTGAAAAACTGTTTTTT.

The chain joins TRBV11-2 to TRBJ2-3, with TRBD2 identical over 12 bases. Losses at the gene ends were 0 bases for V and 4 bases for J; bases not matched to a gene: 8. CDR1 SGHAT and CDR2 FQNNGV come from the germline V gene. The CDR3 is made up of 18 amino acids. In DNA, the CDR3 is TGTGCCAGCAGCTTAGAAGGGCGGACTAGCGGGAAAGCAGATACGCAGTATTTT. This translates into CASSLEGRTSGKADTQYF.

The chain carries TRBV12-5 and TRBJ1-5; TRBD1 agrees at 7 bases. Germline lookup yields CDR1 LGHNT and CDR2 FRNRAP. This CDR3 has 19 residues. The J segment lost 5 bases and the V segment lost 0 bases, leaving 16 bases of the junction unmatched. The DNA of the CDR3 is TGTGCTAGTGGTTTGGTAATCGTGACAGGGATGGAGGTAGATCAGCCCCAGCATTTT. This gives the protein CASGLVIVTGMEVDQPQHF.

This sequence joins TRBV6-5 and TRBJ2-7; 8 bases align to TRBD2. CDR3 size: 15 residues. V lost 2 bases and J lost 0; bases outside the gene matches: 3. Germline lookup yields CDR1 MNHEY and CDR2 SVGAGI. The CDR3 is CASSYETSGSYEQYF. As DNA, the CDR3 is TGTGCCAGCAGTTACGAAACTAGCGGCTCCTACGAGCAGTACTTC.

This rearrangement joins TRBV10-1 to TRBJ2-1; TRBD2 matches at 11 bases. The length of the CDR3 is 14 residues. CDR1 is WNHNN, CDR2 SYGVQD, per germline (reference sequence). Trimming at V came to 6 bases and at J to 8 bases, leaving 6 bases not matched to a gene. The CDR3 bases are TGCGCCAGCAGCGTAGCGGGAGGGGGCGATGAGCAGTTCTTC. Its translation: CASSVAGGGDEQFF.

J is TRBJ1-4 and V is TRBV13, with D possibly being TRBD1 (5 bases). Germline CDR1 PRHDT, CDR2 FYEKMQ (reference sequence). The ends were cut back, 5 bases at V and 7 bases at J, with 14 bases in the middle. This CDR3 region has 14 residues. The CDR3 nucleotides are TGTGCCAGCAGCCTATCAGCGGGGGGTGAAAAACTGTTTTTT. It translates to CASSLSAGGEKLFF.

This clone appeared a few times. The V and J genes are TRBV4-1 and TRBJ1-2; D might be TRBD1 (5 bases). Deletions cut 3 bases from V and 2 bases from J, with 13 bases between. Germline V gene data show CDR1 as MGHRA and CDR2 as YSYEKL. The CDR3 has 15 residues. The CDR3 loop reads CASSQFVGVNYGYTF. CDR3 nucleotide sequence: TGCGCCAGCAGCCAGTTCGTAGGGGTCAACTATGGCTACACCTTC.

This chain uses TRBV9 with TRBJ2-5; possible D gene TRBD2, 7 bases. The germline V gene has CDR1 SGDLS and CDR2 YYNGEE. The V and J ends lost 3 bases and 2 bases respectively, with 20 bases between them. The CDR3 is 17 residues long. CDR3 DNA sequence: TGTGCCAGCAGCGCGCGGGGCGGGGGCGAACCACAAGAGACCCAGTACTTC. This gives the protein CASSARGGGEPQETQYF. The complete variable domain, with remaining parts taken from reference TRBV9 and TRBJ2-5, reads DSGVTQTPKHLITATGQRVTLRCSPRSGDLSVYWYQQSLDQGLQFLIQYYNGEERAKGNILERFSAQQFPDLHSELNLSSLELGDSALYFCASSARGGGEPQETQYFGPGTRLLVL.

The chain uses TRBV27 and TRBJ2-7; D gene unclear. The CDR3 spans 15 residues. Germline assignment: CDR1 MNHEY and CDR2 SMNVEV (reference sequence). V lost 3 bases and J lost 2, with 14 bases in between. CDR3 coding DNA: TGTGCCAGCAGTTTGAGCTTCCCGGTTACCTACGAGCAGTACTTC. Protein sequence: CASSLSFPVTYEQYF.

The chain joins TRBV4-3 to TRBJ2-1; D remains ambiguous. This CDR3 has 16 residues. V gave up 4 bases and J gave up 0 bases, with 13 bases separating them. The germline V gene encodes CDR1 LGHNA and CDR2 YSLEER. The CDR3 region is CASSPSTDSSYNEQFF. The CDR3 coding sequence is TGCGCCAGCAGCCCGTCCACTGACTCCTCCTACAATGAGCAGTTCTTC.

The chain combines TRBV6-4 with TRBJ2-1, with 8 bases matching TRBD2. CDR1 is MRHNA, CDR2 SNTAGT, per germline. J was trimmed by 4 bases and V by 2 bases; bases with no gene match: 7. The CDR3 runs 16 residues. CDR3 DNA: TGTGCCAGCAGTGACCGGGGGACTAGAGGGTACAATGAGCAGTTCTTC. Its protein is CASSDRGTRGYNEQFF.